This entry lists 12 T cell receptor beta chains sequenced from one sample in a study of T cells after posttransplantation cyclophosphamide. The method was immunoSEQ multiplex PCR; TCRdb's version includes in-frame clones alone and lacks a portion of them. The sample yields approximately 35,000 clones, without any singletons. Sequencing was performed on PBMCs. These receptors all stem from a woman aged 30 to 39 in good health and a related stem cell transplant donor.

Of note for this clone: This may arise from a read error, as a much more abundant clone is one base away. The sample holds other DNA sequences that translate to the same CDR3. The gene calls are TRBV2 and TRBJ1-2, with 8 bases lining up with TRBD1. This CDR3 region has 15 residues. Germline V CDR1 and CDR2: SNHLY, FYNNEI. The trim removed 6 bases at V and 7 bases at J, leaving 13 bases unmatched. CDR3 DNA: TGTGCCAGCAGGGTACCACATCAGGGGGCACGTGGCTACACCTTC. Protein: CASRVPHQGARGYTF.

There are many counts of this clone. The chain combines TRBV2 with TRBJ1-1; D is possibly TRBD1 (6 bases). The CDR3 has 18 residues. In germline, CDR1 is SNHLY, CDR2 FYNNEI. Trimming took 5 bases from V and 0 from J, leaving 22 bases between them. CDR3 loop: CASSPGRTGGHLNTEAFF. In nucleotides, the CDR3 is TGTGCCAGCAGTCCAGGACGGACCGGGGGGCATTTGAACACTGAAGCTTTCTTT.

This clone was counted ten times or more. This chain joins TRBV28 and TRBJ1-3; D possibly corresponds to TRBD1 (5 bases). V was pared by 3 bases and J by 3 bases, with 9 bases between. Germline CDR1 is MDHEN and CDR2 is SYDVKM. The length of the CDR3 is 14 residues. Here the CDR3 reads CASSLSQGGNTIYF. CDR3 DNA: TGTGCCAGCAGTTTGAGCCAGGGTGGAAACACCATATATTTT.

This clone was counted at least ten times. This chain links TRBV6-6 with TRBJ2-1; D might be TRBD1 (5 bases). CDR3 length: 13 residues. Trimming removed 2 bases from V and 7 bases from J, with 9 bases in between. The V gene's germline CDR1 is MNHNY and CDR2 SVGAGI (reference sequence). The CDR3 region has the DNA TGTGCCAGCAGTTACGGCGCAGGGAATGAGCAGTTCTTC. Translation gives CASSYGAGNEQFF.

The chain links TRBV18 to TRBJ2-7, with TRBD1 matching over 7 bases. The CDR3 extends over 16 amino acids. The germline V gene encodes CDR1 KGHSH and CDR2 LQKENI. V dropped 4 bases and J dropped 2; count of bases not matched to a gene: 11. The CDR3: CASSRDMTGNAYEQYF. In DNA form, the CDR3 reads TGTGCCAGCTCACGGGACATGACAGGGAATGCCTACGAGCAGTACTTC.

The sample holds many counts of this clone. The rearrangement links TRBV7-2 to TRBJ1-1; the match to TRBD1 covers 7 bases. Germline CDR1 SGHTA, CDR2 FQGNSA. With V trimmed by 4 bases and J by 1 base, 3 bases remained unmatched. The CDR3 is 14 residues long. The CDR3 spells CASSSTGRNTEAFF. CDR3 nucleotides: TGTGCCAGCAGCTCGACAGGGAGGAACACTGAAGCTTTCTTT.

This clone was seen at least ten times. V is TRBV18 and J is TRBJ1-1, with TRBD1 matching over 7 bases. The CDR3 has 16 amino acids. Trimming cost V 0 bases and J 2 bases; bases outside gene matches: 6. The germline V gene encodes CDR1 KGHSH and CDR2 LQKENI. CDR3 amino acids: CASSPPGGTANTEAFF. The CDR3 coding sequence is TGTGCCAGCTCACCACCTGGCGGGACAGCAAACACTGAAGCTTTCTTT.

This chain connects TRBV4-1 to TRBJ2-1; 9 bases line up with TRBD1. Looked up from germline, CDR1 is MGHRA and CDR2 is YSYEKL. CDR3 length: 16 amino acids. V trimming: 4 bases; J trimming: 9 bases; junction bases outside the gene matches: 13. CDR3 coding DNA: TGCGCCAGCAGCCTCGCGACAGGGGGTCCCCTCGGTGAGCAGTTCTTC. Encoded protein: CASSLATGGPLGEQFF.

This clone appeared many times. The rearrangement joins TRBV27 to TRBJ1-5; weak D call: TRBD1 (5 bases). V lost 2 bases, J lost 2 bases, and 10 bases lay in between. This CDR3 is built from 15 residues. Germline V gene lookup returns CDR1 MNHEY and CDR2 SMNVEV (reference sequence). CDR3 DNA sequence: TGTGCCAGCAGTTTAGGGGGGACGGGCAATCAGCCCCAGCATTTT. Amino acids: CASSLGGTGNQPQHF.

There are many counts of this clone. The gene calls are TRBV10-1 and TRBJ2-7; 9 bases are shared with TRBD1. With 6 bases clipped from V and 4 bases from J, the junction kept 10 bases outside the gene matches. In germline, CDR1 is WNHNN, CDR2 SYGVQD (reference sequence). This CDR3 region has 15 residues. The CDR3 nucleotides read TGCGCCAGCAGCTCGGGACAGGGATCCAATTACGAGCAGTACTTC. This sequence encodes CASSSGQGSNYEQYF.

This clone was seen repeatedly, ten times or more. V and J are TRBV5-1 and TRBJ1-2, with 8 bases matching TRBD1. This CDR3 contains 12 residues. J lost 8 bases, V lost 4 bases, and 4 bases had no gene match. Germline-derived CDR1 and CDR2 are SGHRS and YFSETQ. CDR3 sequence: CASSSDRGGYTF. For the CDR3, the DNA is TGCGCCAGCAGCAGCGACAGGGGAGGCTACACCTTC.

This clone was detected ten times or more. The chain employs TRBV2 and TRBJ2-7, with TRBD1 identical over 9 bases. CDR1 is SNHLY, CDR2 FYNNEI, per germline. With 6 bases clipped from V and 12 bases from J, the junction kept 12 bases outside the gene matches. The CDR3 contains 13 residues. DNA of the CDR3: TGTGCCAGCAGACAGGGGGCGTCCATTGGAGCGTACTTC. Translation gives CASRQGASIGAYF. Combining the CDR3 with reference TRBV2 and TRBJ2-7 gives the whole variable domain EPEVTQTPSHQVTQMGQEVILRCVPISNHLYFYWYRQILGQKVEFLVSFYNNEISEKSEIFDDQFSVERPDGSNFTLKIRSTKLEDSAMYFCASRQGASIGAYFGPGTRLTVT.